This T cell receptor (beta chain) was recovered during a study of OX40 agonist ivuxolimab in advanced cancers. Sequenced by immunoSEQ multiplex PCR; TCRdb stores in-frame clones only, minus some. Altogether about 68,000 clones are present, 65% to 90% being singletons, with the ten largest covering around 1.7%. The CDR3 sequence is 15 residues long. The V gene's germline CDR1 is LGHNT and CDR2 FRNRAP. Between the trimmed V and J ends, which lost 4 bases and 4 bases, there was a span of 16 bases. The source was CD4+ or CD8+ T cells sorted from blood, collected in a trial of the OX40 agonist ivuxolimab. The clonotype originates from an adult with an advanced solid tumor such as melanoma, head and neck, liver or kidney cancer. The V and J genes are TRBV12-5 and TRBJ2-5; D might be TRBD1 (6 bases). CDR3 residues: CASGSGQFAGETQYF. The DNA for the CDR3 is TGTGCTAGTGGTTCCGGACAGTTCGCGGGAGAGACCCAGTACTTC.